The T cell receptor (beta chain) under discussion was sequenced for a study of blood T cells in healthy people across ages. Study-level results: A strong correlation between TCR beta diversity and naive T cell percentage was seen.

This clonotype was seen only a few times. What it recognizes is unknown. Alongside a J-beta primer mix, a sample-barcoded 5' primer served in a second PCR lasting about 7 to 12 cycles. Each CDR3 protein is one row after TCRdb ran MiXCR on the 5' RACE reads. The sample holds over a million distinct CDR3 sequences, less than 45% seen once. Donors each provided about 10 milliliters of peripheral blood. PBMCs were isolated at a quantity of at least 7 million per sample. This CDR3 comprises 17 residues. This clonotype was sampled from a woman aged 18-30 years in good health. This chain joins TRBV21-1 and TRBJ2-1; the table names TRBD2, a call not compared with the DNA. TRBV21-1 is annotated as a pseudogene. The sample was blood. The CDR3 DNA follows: TGTGCCAGATCGGGAACTAGCGGAGGGGAGAGGGACAATGAGCAGTTCTTC. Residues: CARSGTSGGERDNEQFF.